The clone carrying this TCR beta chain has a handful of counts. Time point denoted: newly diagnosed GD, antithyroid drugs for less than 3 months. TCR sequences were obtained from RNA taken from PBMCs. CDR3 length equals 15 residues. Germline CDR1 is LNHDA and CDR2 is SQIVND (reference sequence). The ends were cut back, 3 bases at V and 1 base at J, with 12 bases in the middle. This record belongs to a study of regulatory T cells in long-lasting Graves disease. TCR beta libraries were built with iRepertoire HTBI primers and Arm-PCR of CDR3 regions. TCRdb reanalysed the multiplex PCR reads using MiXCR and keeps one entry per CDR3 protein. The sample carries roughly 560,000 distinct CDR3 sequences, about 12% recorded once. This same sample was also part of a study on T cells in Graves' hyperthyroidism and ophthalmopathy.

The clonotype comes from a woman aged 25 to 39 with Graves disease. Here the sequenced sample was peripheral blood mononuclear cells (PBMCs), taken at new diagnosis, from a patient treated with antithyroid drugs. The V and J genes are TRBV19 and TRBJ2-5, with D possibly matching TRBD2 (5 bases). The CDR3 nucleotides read TGTGCCAGTAGTATTGGCCCCGGGGTCCAAGAGACCCAGTACTTC. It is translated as CASSIGPGVQETQYF.